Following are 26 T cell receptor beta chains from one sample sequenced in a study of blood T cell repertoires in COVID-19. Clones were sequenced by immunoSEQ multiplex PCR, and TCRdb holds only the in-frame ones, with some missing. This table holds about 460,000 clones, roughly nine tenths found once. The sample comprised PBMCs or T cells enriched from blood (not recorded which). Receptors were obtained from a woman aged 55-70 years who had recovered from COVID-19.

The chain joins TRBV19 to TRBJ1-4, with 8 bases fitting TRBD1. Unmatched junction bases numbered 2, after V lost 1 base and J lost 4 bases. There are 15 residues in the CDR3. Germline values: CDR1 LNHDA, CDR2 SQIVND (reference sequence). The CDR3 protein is CASSIGDRYNEKLFF. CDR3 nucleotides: TGTGCCAGTAGTATAGGGGACAGGTATAATGAAAAACTGTTTTTT. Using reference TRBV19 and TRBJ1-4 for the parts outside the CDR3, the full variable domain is DGGITQSPKYLFRKEGQNVTLSCEQNLNHDAMYWYRQDPGQGLRLIYYSQIVNDFQKGDIAEGYSVSREKKESFPLTVTSAQKNPTAFYLCASSIGDRYNEKLFFGSGTQLSVL.

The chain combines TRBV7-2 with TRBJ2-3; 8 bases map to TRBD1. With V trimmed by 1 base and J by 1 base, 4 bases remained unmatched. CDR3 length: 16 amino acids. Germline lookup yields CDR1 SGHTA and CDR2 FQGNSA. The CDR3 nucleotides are TGTGCCAGCAGCTTAGGGACAGGGAAAGGCACAGATACGCAGTATTTT. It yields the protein CASSLGTGKGTDTQYF.

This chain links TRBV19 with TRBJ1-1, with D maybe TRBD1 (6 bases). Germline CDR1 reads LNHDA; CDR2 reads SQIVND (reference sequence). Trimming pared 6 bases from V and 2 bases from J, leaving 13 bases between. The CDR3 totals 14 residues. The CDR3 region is CASRQGASNTEAFF. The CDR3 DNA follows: TGTGCCAGTAGACAGGGTGCTAGTAACACTGAAGCTTTCTTT. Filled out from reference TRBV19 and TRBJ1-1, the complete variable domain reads DGGITQSPKYLFRKEGQNVTLSCEQNLNHDAMYWYRQDPGQGLRLIYYSQIVNDFQKGDIAEGYSVSREKKESFPLTVTSAQKNPTAFYLCASRQGASNTEAFFGQGTRLTVV.

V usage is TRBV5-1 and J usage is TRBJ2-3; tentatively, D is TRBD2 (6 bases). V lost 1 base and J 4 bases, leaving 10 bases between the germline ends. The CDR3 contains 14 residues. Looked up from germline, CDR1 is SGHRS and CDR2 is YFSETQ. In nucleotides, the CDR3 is TGCGCCAGCAGCTTGACAACTAGCCCAGATACGCAGTATTTT. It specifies CASSLTTSPDTQYF.

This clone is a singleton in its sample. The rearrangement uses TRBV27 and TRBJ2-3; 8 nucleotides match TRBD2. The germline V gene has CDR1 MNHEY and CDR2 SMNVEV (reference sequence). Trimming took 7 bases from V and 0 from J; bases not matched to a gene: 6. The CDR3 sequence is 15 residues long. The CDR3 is CASTLGGASTDTQYF. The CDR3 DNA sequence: TGTGCCAGCACCCTCGGGGGGGCTAGCACAGATACGCAGTATTTT.

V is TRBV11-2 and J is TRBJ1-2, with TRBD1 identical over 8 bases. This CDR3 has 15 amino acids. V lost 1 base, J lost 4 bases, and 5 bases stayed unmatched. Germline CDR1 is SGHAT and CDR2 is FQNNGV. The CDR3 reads CASSLAGQGAYGYTF. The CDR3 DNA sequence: TGTGCCAGCAGCTTAGCAGGACAGGGTGCCTATGGCTACACCTTC.

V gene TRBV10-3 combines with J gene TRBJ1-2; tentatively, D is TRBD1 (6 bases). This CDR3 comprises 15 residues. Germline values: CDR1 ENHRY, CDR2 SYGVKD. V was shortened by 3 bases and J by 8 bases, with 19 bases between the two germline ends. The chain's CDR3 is CAISDGQPPYKGYTF. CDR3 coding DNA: TGTGCCATCAGTGATGGACAGCCGCCCTATAAGGGCTACACCTTC.

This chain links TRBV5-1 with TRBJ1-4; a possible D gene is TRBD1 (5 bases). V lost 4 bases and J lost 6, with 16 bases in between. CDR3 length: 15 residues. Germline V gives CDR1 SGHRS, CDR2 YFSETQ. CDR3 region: CASSPLGTWDEKLFF. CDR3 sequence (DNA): TGCGCCAGCAGCCCACTCGGGACTTGGGATGAAAAACTGTTTTTT.

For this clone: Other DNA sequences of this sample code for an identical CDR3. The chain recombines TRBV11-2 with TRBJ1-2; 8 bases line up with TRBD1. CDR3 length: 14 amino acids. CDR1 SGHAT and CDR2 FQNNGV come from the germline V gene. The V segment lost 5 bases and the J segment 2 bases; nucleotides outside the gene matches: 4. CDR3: CASSPGQGNYGYTF. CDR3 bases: TGTGCCAGCAGCCCTGGACAGGGAAACTATGGCTACACCTTC.

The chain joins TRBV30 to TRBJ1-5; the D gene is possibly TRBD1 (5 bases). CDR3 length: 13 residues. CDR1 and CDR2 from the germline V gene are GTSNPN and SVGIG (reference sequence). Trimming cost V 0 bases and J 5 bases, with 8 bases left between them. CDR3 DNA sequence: TGTGCCTGGAGTGTGCGGGGGGATCAGCCCCAGCATTTT. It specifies CAWSVRGDQPQHF.

The DNA of the CDR3 is TGTGCCAGCAGCGTAGCCCCCCTAGCGGGGAACACCGGGGAGCTGTTTTTT. Protein: CASSVAPLAGNTGELFF. V gene TRBV9 combines with J gene TRBJ2-2; 8 positions agree with TRBD2. The CDR3 covers 17 residues. Per the germline V gene, CDR1 is SGDLS and CDR2 is YYNGEE. Trimming took 0 bases from V and 1 from J; bases not matched to a gene: 5.

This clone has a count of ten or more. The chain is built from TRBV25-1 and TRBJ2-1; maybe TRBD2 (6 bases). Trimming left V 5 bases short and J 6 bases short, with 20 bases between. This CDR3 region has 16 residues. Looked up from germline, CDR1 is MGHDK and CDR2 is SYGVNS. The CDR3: CASSRQGGLRGNEQFF. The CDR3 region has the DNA TGTGCCAGCAGTAGGCAGGGAGGTCTTAGGGGCAATGAGCAGTTCTTC.

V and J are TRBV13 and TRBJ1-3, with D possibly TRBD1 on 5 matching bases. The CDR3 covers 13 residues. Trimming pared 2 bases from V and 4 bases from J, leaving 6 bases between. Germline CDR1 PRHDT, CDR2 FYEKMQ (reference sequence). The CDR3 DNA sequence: TGTGCCAGCAGCTTACGACAGGGAAACACCATATATTTT. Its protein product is CASSLRQGNTIYF.

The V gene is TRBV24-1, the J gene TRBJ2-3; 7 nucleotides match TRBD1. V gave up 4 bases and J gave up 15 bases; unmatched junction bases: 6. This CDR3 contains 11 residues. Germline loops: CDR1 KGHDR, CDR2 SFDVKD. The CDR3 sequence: CATSDLDRQYF. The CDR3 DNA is TGTGCCACCAGTGACCTGGACAGGCAATATTTT.

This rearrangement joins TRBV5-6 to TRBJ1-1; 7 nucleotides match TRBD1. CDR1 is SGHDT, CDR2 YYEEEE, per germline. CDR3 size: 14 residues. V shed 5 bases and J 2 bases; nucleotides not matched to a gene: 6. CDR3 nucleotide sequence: TGTGCCAGCAGACCCGGGACAGTTAACACTGAAGCTTTCTTT. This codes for CASRPGTVNTEAFF.

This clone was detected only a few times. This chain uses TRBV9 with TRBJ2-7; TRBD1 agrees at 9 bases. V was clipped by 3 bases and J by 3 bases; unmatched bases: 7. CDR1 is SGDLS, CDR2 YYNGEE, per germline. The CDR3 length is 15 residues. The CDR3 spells CASSANLDRGYEQYF. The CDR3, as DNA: TGTGCCAGCAGCGCTAACTTGGACAGGGGCTACGAGCAGTACTTC.

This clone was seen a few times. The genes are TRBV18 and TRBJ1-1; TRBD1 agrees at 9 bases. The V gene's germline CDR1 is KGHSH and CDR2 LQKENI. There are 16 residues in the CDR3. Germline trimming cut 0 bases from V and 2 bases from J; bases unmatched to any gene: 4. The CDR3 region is CASSPPGDRANTEAFF. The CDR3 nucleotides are TGTGCCAGCTCACCACCGGGGGACAGGGCCAACACTGAAGCTTTCTTT.

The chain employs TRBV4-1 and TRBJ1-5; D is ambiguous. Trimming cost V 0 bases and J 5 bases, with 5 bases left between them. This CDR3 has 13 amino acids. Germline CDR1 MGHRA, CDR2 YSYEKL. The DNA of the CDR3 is TGCGCCAGCAGCCAAGATCAATATCAGCCCCAGCATTTT. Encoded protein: CASSQDQYQPQHF.

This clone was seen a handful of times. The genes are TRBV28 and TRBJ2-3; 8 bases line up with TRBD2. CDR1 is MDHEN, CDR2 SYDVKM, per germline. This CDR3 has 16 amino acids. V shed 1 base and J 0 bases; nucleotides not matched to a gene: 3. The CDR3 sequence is CASSLFASGSTDTQYF. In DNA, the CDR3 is TGTGCCAGCAGTTTATTCGCTAGCGGGAGCACAGATACGCAGTATTTT.

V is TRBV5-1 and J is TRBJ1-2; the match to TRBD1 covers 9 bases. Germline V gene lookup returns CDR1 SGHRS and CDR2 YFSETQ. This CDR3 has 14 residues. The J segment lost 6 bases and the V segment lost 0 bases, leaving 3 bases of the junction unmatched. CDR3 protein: CASSLADRGDGYTF. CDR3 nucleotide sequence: TGCGCCAGCAGCTTGGCCGACAGGGGGGATGGCTACACCTTC. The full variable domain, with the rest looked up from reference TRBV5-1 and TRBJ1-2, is KAGVTQTPRYLIKTRGQQVTLSCSPISGHRSVSWYQQTPGQGLQFLFEYFSETQRNKGNFPGRFSGRQFSNSRSEMNVSTLELGDSALYLCASSLADRGDGYTFGSGTRLTVV.

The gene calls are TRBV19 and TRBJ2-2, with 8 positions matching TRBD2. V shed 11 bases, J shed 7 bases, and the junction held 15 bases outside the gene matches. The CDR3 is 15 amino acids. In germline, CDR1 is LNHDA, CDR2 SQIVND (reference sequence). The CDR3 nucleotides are TGTGCCGCCGGGACCTCTGGCGGGGGGCGCGGGGAGCTGTTTTTT. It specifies CAAGTSGGGRGELFF.

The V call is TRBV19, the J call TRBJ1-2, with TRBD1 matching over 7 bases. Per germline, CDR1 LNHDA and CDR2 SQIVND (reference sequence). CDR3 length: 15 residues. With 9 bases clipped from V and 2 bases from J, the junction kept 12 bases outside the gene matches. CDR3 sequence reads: CARKSGTAFNYGYTF. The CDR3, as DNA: TGTGCCAGAAAGTCCGGGACAGCCTTCAACTATGGCTACACCTTC.

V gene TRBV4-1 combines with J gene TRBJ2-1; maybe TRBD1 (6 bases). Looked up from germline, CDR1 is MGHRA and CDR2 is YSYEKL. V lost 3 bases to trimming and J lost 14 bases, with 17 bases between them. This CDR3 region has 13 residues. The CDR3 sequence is CASSHQGQLTEFF. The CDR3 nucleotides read TGCGCCAGCAGCCACCAGGGACAATTAACGGAGTTCTTC.

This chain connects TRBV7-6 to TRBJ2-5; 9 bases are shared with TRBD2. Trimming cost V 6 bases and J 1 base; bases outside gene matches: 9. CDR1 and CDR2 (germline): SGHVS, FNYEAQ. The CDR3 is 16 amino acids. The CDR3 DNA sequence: TGTGCCAGCAGTTTTGGTAGCGGGGGCGCCCAAGAGACCCAGTACTTC. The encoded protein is CASSFGSGGAQETQYF.

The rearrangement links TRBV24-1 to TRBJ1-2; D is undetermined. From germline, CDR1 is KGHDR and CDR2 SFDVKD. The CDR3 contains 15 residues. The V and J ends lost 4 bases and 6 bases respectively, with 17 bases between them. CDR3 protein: CATSEGQAPLNGYTF. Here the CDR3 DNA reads TGTGCCACCAGTGAAGGCCAGGCCCCTCTTAATGGCTACACCTTC.

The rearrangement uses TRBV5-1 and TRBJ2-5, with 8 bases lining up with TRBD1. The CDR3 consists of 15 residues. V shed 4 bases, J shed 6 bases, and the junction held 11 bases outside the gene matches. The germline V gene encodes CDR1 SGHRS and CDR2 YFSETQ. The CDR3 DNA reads TGCGCCAGCAGCATTACGGACAGGGACGGAAAGACCCAGTACTTC. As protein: CASSITDRDGKTQYF. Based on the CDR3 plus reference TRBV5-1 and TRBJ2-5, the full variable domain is KAGVTQTPRYLIKTRGQQVTLSCSPISGHRSVSWYQQTPGQGLQFLFEYFSETQRNKGNFPGRFSGRQFSNSRSEMNVSTLELGDSALYLCASSITDRDGKTQYFGPGTRLLVL.